The 4 T cell receptor beta chains listed next were all sequenced from one sample in a study of blood T cells in healthy people across ages (dated by TCRdb to the mid-2010s). Library creation used 5' RACE. Sequencing took place on an Illumina HiSeq 2500. A second PCR of roughly 6 to 11 cycles was run with a J-beta primer mix and a sample-barcoded 5' primer. In TCRdb, the public reads were trimmed at Q25 with fastp and aligned with MiXCR, with productive beta chains retained. Rows merge per CDR3 protein into single entries with the most common DNA and genes. In this sample the table shows roughly 1,500,000 distinct CDR3 sequences, around 42% of which occur a single time. The ten largest make up 7.9% of the sample. What was sequenced was blood. The source is a woman between 18 and 29 years old in good health.

This chain uses TRBV7-9 with TRBJ1-1, with unresolved D. Germline-derived CDR1 and CDR2 are SEHNR and FQNEAQ (reference sequence). Deletions cut 4 bases from V and 0 bases from J, with 15 bases between. This CDR3 has 16 residues. The CDR3 nucleotides read TGTGCCAGCAGCTCCGGACTTCTTATATTGAACACTGAAGCTTTCTTT. As protein: CASSSGLLILNTEAFF.

This clonotype was found a few times. The V and J genes are TRBV5-5 and TRBJ1-2; tentatively, D is TRBD1 (5 bases). The CDR3 contains 17 residues. Germline V gives CDR1 SGHKS, CDR2 YYEKEE (reference sequence). The V gene lost 4 bases and the J gene lost 11 bases, with 30 bases spanning the gap. CDR3 sequence (DNA): TGTGCCAGCAGCCCGGTACAGACAGCTTCGGCCCTCGCTGGGTACACCTTC. Translation gives CASSPVQTASALAGYTF.

In its sample, this clonotype was seen once. The chain recombines TRBV5-4 with TRBJ2-1, with 14 bases lining up with TRBD2. Germline loops: CDR1 SGHNT, CDR2 YYREEE (reference sequence). J lost 3 bases, V lost 4 bases, and 9 bases had no gene match. This CDR3 comprises 18 residues. CDR3 region: CASSPSETSGRVYNEQFF. Written as DNA, the CDR3 is TGTGCCAGCAGCCCTTCTGAGACTAGCGGGAGGGTCTACAATGAGCAGTTCTTC.

V and J are TRBV5-1 and TRBJ1-2; 9 nucleotides match TRBD1. The germline V gene encodes CDR1 SGHRS and CDR2 YFSETQ. The CDR3 contains 14 residues. With V trimmed by 2 bases and J by 3 bases, 2 bases remained unmatched. DNA for the CDR3: TGCGCCAGCAGCTTCAGGACAGGGGACTATGGCTACACCTTC. It is translated as CASSFRTGDYGYTF.